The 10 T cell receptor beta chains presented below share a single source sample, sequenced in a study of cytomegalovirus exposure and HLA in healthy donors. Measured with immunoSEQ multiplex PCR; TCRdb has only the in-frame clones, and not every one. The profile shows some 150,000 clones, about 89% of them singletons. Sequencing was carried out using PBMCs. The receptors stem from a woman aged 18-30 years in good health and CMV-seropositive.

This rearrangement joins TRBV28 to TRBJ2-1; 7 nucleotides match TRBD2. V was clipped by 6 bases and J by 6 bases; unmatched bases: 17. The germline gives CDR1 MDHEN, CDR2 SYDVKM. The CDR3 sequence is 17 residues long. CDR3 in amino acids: CASSSRITGTNSNEQFF. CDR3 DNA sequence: TGTGCCAGCAGCTCTCGAATAACCGGGACTAACAGCAATGAGCAGTTCTTC. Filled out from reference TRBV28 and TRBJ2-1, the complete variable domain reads DVKVTQSSRYLVKRTGEKVFLECVQDMDHENMFWYRQDPGLGLRLIYFSYDVKMKEKGDIPEGYSVSREKKERFSLILESASTNQTSMYLCASSSRITGTNSNEQFFGPGTRLTVL.

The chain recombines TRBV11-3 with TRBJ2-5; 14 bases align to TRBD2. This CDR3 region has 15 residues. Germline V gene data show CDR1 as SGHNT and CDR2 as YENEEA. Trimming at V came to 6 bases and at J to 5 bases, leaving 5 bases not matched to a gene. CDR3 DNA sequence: TGTGCCAGCAGAGCGGGGACTAGCGGGAGTGAGACCCAGTACTTC. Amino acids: CASRAGTSGSETQYF.

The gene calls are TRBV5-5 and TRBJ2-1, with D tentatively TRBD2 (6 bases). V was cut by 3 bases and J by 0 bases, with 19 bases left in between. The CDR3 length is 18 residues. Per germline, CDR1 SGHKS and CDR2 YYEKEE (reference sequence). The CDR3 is CASSSRVEGNYSYNEQFF. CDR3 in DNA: TGTGCCAGCAGCTCGAGAGTGGAGGGGAATTACTCCTACAATGAGCAGTTCTTC.

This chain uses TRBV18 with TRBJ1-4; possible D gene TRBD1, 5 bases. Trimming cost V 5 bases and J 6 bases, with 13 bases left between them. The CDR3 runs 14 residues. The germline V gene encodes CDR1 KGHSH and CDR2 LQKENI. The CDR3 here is CASSMDGGDEKLFF. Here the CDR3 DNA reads TGTGCCAGCTCAATGGACGGAGGGGATGAAAAACTGTTTTTT.

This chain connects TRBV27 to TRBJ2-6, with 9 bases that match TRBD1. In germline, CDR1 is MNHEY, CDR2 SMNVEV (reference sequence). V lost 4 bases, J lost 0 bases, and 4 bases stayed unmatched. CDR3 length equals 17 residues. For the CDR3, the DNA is TGTGCCAGCAGTTGGGACAGGGTCTACTCTGGGGCCAACGTCCTGACTTTC. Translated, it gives CASSWDRVYSGANVLTF.

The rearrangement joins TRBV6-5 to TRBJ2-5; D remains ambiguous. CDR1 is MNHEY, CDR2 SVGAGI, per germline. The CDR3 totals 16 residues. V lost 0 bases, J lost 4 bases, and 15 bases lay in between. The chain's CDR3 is CASSYSGRTPGETQYF. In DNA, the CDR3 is TGTGCCAGCAGTTACTCGGGCAGAACCCCAGGAGAGACCCAGTACTTC.

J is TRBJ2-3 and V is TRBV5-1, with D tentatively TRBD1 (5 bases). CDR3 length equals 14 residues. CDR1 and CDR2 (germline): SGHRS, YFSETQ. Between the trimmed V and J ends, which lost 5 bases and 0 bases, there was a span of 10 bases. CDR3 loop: CASREQASTDTQYF. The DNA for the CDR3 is TGCGCCAGCAGAGAACAGGCGAGCACAGATACGCAGTATTTT.

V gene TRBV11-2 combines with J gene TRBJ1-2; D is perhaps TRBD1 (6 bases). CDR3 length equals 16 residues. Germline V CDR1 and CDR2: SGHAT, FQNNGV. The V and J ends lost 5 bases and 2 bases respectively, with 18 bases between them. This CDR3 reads CASSRLQGIGNYGYTF. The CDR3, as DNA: TGTGCCAGCAGCCGACTACAGGGAATCGGGAACTATGGCTACACCTTC. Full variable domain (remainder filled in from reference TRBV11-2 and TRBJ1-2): EAGVAQSPRYKIIEKRQSVAFWCNPISGHATLYWYQQILGQGPKLLIQFQNNGVVDDSQLPKDRFSAERLKGVDSTLKIQPAKLEDSAVYLCASSRLQGIGNYGYTFGSGTRLTVV.

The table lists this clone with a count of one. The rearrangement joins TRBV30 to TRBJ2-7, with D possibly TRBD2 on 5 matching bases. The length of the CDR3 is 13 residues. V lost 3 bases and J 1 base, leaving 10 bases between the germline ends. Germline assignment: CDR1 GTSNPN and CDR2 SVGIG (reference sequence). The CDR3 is CAWRRTGSYEQYF. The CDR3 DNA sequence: TGTGCCTGGAGGAGGACTGGTTCCTACGAGCAGTACTTC.

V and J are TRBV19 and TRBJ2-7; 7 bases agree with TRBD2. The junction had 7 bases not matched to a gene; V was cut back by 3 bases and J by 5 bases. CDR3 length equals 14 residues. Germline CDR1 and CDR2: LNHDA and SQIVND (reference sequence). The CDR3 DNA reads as TGTGCCAGTAGTATGGCCAGCGGGATCGACGAGCAGTACTTC. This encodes CASSMASGIDEQYF.